This note documents a single TCR beta chain sequence. The antigen is undetermined. Produced via immunoSEQ multiplex PCR; TCRdb's table is partial and in-frame only. The sample has 100,000 to 150,000 clones; about 87% are singletons. Germline assignment: CDR1 SGHDT and CDR2 YYEEEE. The length of the CDR3 is 16 residues. Trimming stripped 6 bases from V and 2 bases from J, with 20 bases between. The entry originates in a study of T cell responses to AZD1222 COVID-19 vaccine. Study results and caveats: Spike-wide vaccine-associated CD4 TCRs dominated at 160-218 and 743-854. Only after the peak T cell response were repertoires sampled. Spike-specific TCR breadth and depth went up after people got two AZD1222 doses.

This rearrangement joins TRBV5-6 to TRBJ1-1; weak D call: TRBD1 (5 bases). The source was peripheral blood, collected on day 0 of AZD1222 vaccination. This sequence was found in an adult in good health. The DNA of the CDR3 is TGTGCCAGCACCCTAACCATCGACAGCCCCAACACTGAAGCTTTCTTT. Translated: CASTLTIDSPNTEAFF.